This T cell receptor (beta chain) derives from a study of persistence of HIV-infected CD4 T cells. Findings and limits, study-wide: Degenerate expanded CDR3beta sequences were enriched among CMV- and Gag-responding cells. Rare CMV-responding cells carrying HIV-1 proviruses were not analyzed separately for TCR.

Lysates of CMV-infected fibroblasts at 10 ug/mL stimulated these cells. CD40L-negative CD69-negative CD45RO-high memory CD4+ T cells were sorted as populations depleted of antigen-responding cells. This clone was seen once. Its antigen is unknown. The immunoSEQ assay was version 4, run in survey mode. Template was genomic DNA at roughly 9.6 ng/uL, with up to roughly 1 ug used per sample. Some clones are missing from TCRdb's copy, which holds only in-frame ones; the method was immunoSEQ multiplex PCR. Among 25,000 to 35,000 clones, approximately 78% were seen once, and the ten largest hold 4% to 5%. Germline CDR1 and CDR2: MNHEY and SMNVEV (reference sequence). Trimming removed 5 bases at V and 3 bases at J, with 11 bases between. This CDR3 region has 13 residues.

The source is an adult man with HIV who was CMV-seropositive. Sequences were derived from CD4+ T cells sorted from PBMCs after roughly 19-hour stimulation, sampled from a patient who received antiretroviral therapy. The genes are TRBV27 and TRBJ2-7; D perhaps matches TRBD1 (5 bases). CDR3 coding DNA: TGTGCCAGCAGTGGGGCCAGGGACTACGAGCAGTACTTC. This gives the protein CASSGARDYEQYF.